Below, 12 T cell receptor beta chains from the same sample are listed, as sequenced in a study of blood T cell repertoires in COVID-19. Using immunoSEQ multiplex PCR, the repertoire was profiled, and TCRdb retains in-frame clones only, with some absent. The repertoire holds tens of thousands of clones, with 80% to 90% as singletons. Sequencing was performed on peripheral blood. These receptors were collected from a woman aged 55-70 years with COVID-19, enrolled during active disease.

V gene TRBV21-1 combines with J gene TRBJ1-1; TRBD1 is the table's D call and was not checked against the DNA. TRBV21-1 is tagged as a pseudogene. The CDR3 extends over 13 amino acids. The CDR3: CASSEGTGTEAFF. CDR3 coding DNA: TGTGCCAGCAGCGAAGGGACAGGGACTGAAGCTTTCTTT.

The CDR3 DNA follows: TGTGCCAGCAGTGCCAACCGGGGGGGCACTGAAGCTTTCTTT. It encodes CASSANRGGTEAFF. The chain links TRBV27 to TRBJ1-1; D perhaps matches TRBD1 (5 bases). The CDR3 sequence is 14 residues long. Germline lookup yields CDR1 MNHEY and CDR2 SMNVEV (reference sequence). Trimming took 5 bases from V and 4 from J, leaving 14 bases between them.

The rearrangement uses TRBV5-1 and TRBJ2-2; D perhaps matches TRBD2 (5 bases). The germline CDR1 and CDR2 sequences are SGHRS and YFSETQ. Trimming left V 0 bases short and J 4 bases short, with 19 bases between. This CDR3 spans 18 amino acids. In nucleotides, the CDR3 is TGCGCCAGCAGCTTGGGCCCCCCGGGGATTGGCTCCACCGGGGAGCTGTTTTTT. Encoded protein: CASSLGPPGIGSTGELFF.

The J gene is TRBJ1-5, the V gene TRBV2; 8 bases line up with TRBD1. Germline V lookup: CDR1 SNHLY, CDR2 FYNNEI. V shed 4 bases and J 3 bases; nucleotides not matched to a gene: 5. The CDR3 loop spans 15 amino acids. The DNA for the CDR3 is TGTGCCAGCAGTGGGGACAGGAATACCAATCAGCCCCAGCATTTT. This sequence encodes CASSGDRNTNQPQHF. Variable domain in full (rest from reference TRBV2 and TRBJ1-5): EPEVTQTPSHQVTQMGQEVILRCVPISNHLYFYWYRQILGQKVEFLVSFYNNEISEKSEIFDDQFSVERPDGSNFTLKIRSTKLEDSAMYFCASSGDRNTNQPQHFGDGTRLSIL.

This CDR3 is CASSYGTGNTEAFF. The CDR3 DNA reads TGTGCCAGCAGTTACGGGACTGGGAACACTGAAGCTTTCTTT. The V and J genes are TRBV6-2 or TRBV6-3 and TRBJ1-1; a possible D gene is TRBD1 (5 bases). The length of the CDR3 is 14 residues. Trimming took 2 bases from V and 1 from J, leaving 8 bases between them. Germline-derived CDR1 and CDR2 are MNHEY and SVGEGT.

This chain uses TRBV3-1 (or the pseudogene TRBV3-2) with TRBJ2-3; tentatively, D is TRBD1 (6 bases). The CDR3 is 15 amino acids. Trimming took off 0 bases at V and 3 bases at J, with 10 bases between the two ends. Germline values: CDR1 LGHDT, CDR2 YNNKEL (reference sequence). In nucleotides, the CDR3 is TGTGCCAGCAGCCAAGATCAAGGGGGTACAGATACGCAGTATTTT. Its translation is CASSQDQGGTDTQYF.

The chain is built from TRBV6-2 or TRBV6-3 and TRBJ1-2, with D possibly TRBD1 on 6 matching bases. V was shortened by 5 bases and J by 2 bases, with 12 bases between the two germline ends. The CDR3 runs 14 residues. Germline CDR1 reads MNHEY; CDR2 reads SVGEGT. As DNA, the CDR3 is TGTGCCAGCAGTCTCGACAGGCGCAACTATGGCTACACCTTC. Protein sequence: CASSLDRRNYGYTF.

The table lists this clone with a count of one. The chain employs TRBV30 and TRBJ2-7, with D possibly matching TRBD1 (6 bases). CDR1 is GTSNPN, CDR2 SVGIG, per germline (reference sequence). Trimming removed 4 bases at V and 0 bases at J, with 16 bases between. This CDR3 is built from 15 residues. The CDR3: CAWTLETGTSYEQYF. The CDR3 DNA follows: TGTGCCTGGACCCTCGAGACAGGCACCTCCTACGAGCAGTACTTC.

On this clone: Other nucleotide sequences in the sample specify the same CDR3. The genes are TRBV7-3 and TRBJ2-3; 13 bases are shared with TRBD2. Unmatched junction bases numbered 5, after V lost 5 bases and J lost 3 bases. This CDR3 region has 16 residues. Germline-derived CDR1 and CDR2 are SGHTA and FQGTGA. This CDR3 reads CASSPRLAGGTDTQYF. In DNA, the CDR3 is TGTGCCAGCAGCCCAAGACTAGCGGGAGGTACAGATACGCAGTATTTT. Complete variable domain (other parts from reference TRBV7-3 and TRBJ2-3): GAGVSQTPSNKVTEKGKYVELRCDPISGHTALYWYRQSLGQGPEFLIYFQGTGAADDSGLPNDRFFAVRPEGSVSTLKIQRTERGDSAVYLCASSPRLAGGTDTQYFGPGTRLTVL.

CDR3 protein: CASSWDREKPNQPQHF. The DNA of the CDR3 is TGTGCCAGCAGTTGGGACAGGGAGAAGCCCAATCAGCCCCAGCATTTT. This chain joins TRBV6-2 or TRBV6-3 and TRBJ1-5; 9 bases fit TRBD1. Germline CDR1 MNHEY, CDR2 SVGEGT. V lost 4 bases, J lost 3 bases, and 7 bases stayed unmatched. This CDR3 is 16 amino acids long.

V usage is TRBV7-3 and J usage is TRBJ1-1, with 8 bases aligning to TRBD1. Germline V gives CDR1 SGHTA, CDR2 FQGTGA. The CDR3 is made up of 14 amino acids. The V and J ends lost 2 bases and 8 bases, in that order; junction bases with no gene match: 7. DNA for the CDR3: TGTGCCAGCAGCTTATTAAGGGCAGGGGGCGAAGCTTTCTTT. Its translation: CASSLLRAGGEAFF.

This clone was recorded once. V is TRBV30 and J is TRBJ1-2; D remains ambiguous. Trimming cost V 0 bases and J 4 bases, with 9 bases left between them. Germline-derived CDR1 and CDR2 are GTSNPN and SVGIG (reference sequence). The CDR3 has 13 residues. CDR3 nucleotide sequence: TGTGCCTGGAGTGTCACCTCGGGCTATGGCTACACCTTC. Its translation is CAWSVTSGYGYTF.